The entry that follows covers one TCR beta chain sequence. The antigen is unknown. Extracted RNA was reverse transcribed into cDNA, the sequencing template. Measured with immunoSEQ multiplex PCR; TCRdb has only the in-frame clones, and not every one. Found here are under 200,000 clones, 50% to 65% of them singletons; the top ten hold around 14%. CDR1 and CDR2 (germline): MNHEY, SMNVEV (reference sequence). The germline V and J ends were trimmed by 6 bases and 7 bases, with 24 bases remaining between them. This CDR3 has 16 amino acids. This sample is part of a study of CD8+ T cells in alopecia areata. Study context: Severity of treated patients was scored by affected scalp percentage.

Study-wide findings and caveats: Sequencing of scalp samples also includes resident alphabeta T cells from normal skin. Many expanded lesional clones remained in scalp and blood on tofacitinib.

Treatment in this sample: oral pan-JAK inhibitor, 5-10 mg twice daily. Peripheral blood, together with lesional scalp punch biopsies, was collected from alopecia areata patients. This receptor was taken from a human donor with alopecia areata. The chain carries TRBV27 and TRBJ1-1, with D perhaps matching TRBD1 (6 bases). The sequencing used CD4+ T cells sorted from blood, collected at week 24, from a patient treated with tofacitinib. This CDR3 is CASSTQGIGGFGEAFF. The CDR3 DNA reads as TGTGCCAGCAGCACACAGGGTATTGGTGGGTTCGGTGAAGCTTTCTTT.